A single sample is the source of the 2 T cell receptor beta chains below, sequenced in a study of cytomegalovirus exposure and HLA in healthy donors. It was with 60 Vbeta and 13 Jbeta primers that the PCR ran. Clones were read by immunoSEQ multiplex PCR, and TCRdb kept only the in-frame ones, dropping some. The repertoire has roughly 130,000 clones, 75% to 85% of them found once; the top ten carry 1% to 1.5%. Specimen: PBMCs. The receptors were gathered from a girl aged 2 to 10 in good health and CMV-seronegative.

This sequence joins TRBV7-2 and TRBJ1-2, with a possible D match to TRBD1 (5 bases). The CDR3 has 13 residues. CDR1 is SGHTA, CDR2 FQGNSA, per germline. With 6 bases removed from V and 5 bases from J, the gap between germline ends came to 13 bases. CDR3 nucleotide sequence: TGTGCCAGCAGGGGGGGGGTAGAGTATGGCTACACCTTC. The encoded protein is CASRGGVEYGYTF.

This clone has only a few counts. This chain links TRBV5-1 with TRBJ2-5; D perhaps matches TRBD1 (6 bases). Trimming stripped 0 bases from V and 5 bases from J, with 11 bases between. Germline lookup yields CDR1 SGHRS and CDR2 YFSETQ. CDR3 length equals 14 residues. The CDR3 is CASSLGTGTETQYF. The CDR3 DNA is TGCGCCAGCAGCTTGGGTACAGGGACGGAGACCCAGTACTTC.